The T cell receptor (beta chain) described here comes from a study of cytomegalovirus exposure and HLA in healthy donors (dated by TCRdb to the late 2010s). With regard to the full study: An earlier analysis of 587 of the donors reported 276 Gb of sequence data and 95 million to 130 million unique TCR beta sequences obtained from about 200 million T cells. The T cell repertoires of some 700 subjects were profiled by immunosequencing and related to cytomegalovirus serostatus. The study aimed to test whether signatures of past pathogen exposure could be identified by cataloging public T cell receptors. A later analysis re-examined previously published TCR beta repertoires from several hundred donors and added high-resolution HLA genotyping to investigate patterns of TCR occurrence. In an earlier analysis of around 540 of the donors, high-throughput TCR beta sequencing was used to judge whether each TCR beta V gene segment behaved as functional or pseudogenic. The study combined high-throughput TCR immunosequencing, statistical association of individual TCRs with disease status, and machine learning to predict cytomegalovirus infection status. The genetic ancestry cluster associated with self-reported Caucasian donors included over 80% of the 350 to 500 genotyped donors. Roughly 300 gigabases of sequencing data and approximately 92 million unique TCR sequences made up an early release that covered approximately 700 HLA-typed donors. Besides the first cohort of roughly 700 subjects, a separate validation cohort made up of 120 different subjects was used. In the later analysis, no new phenotypic data were used to find candidate immune exposures; instead, reliance was placed on TCR beta sequences and their occurrence across donors. Typing coverage differed by locus: A, B, C, DRB1 and DQB1 were typed in roughly 629-630 donors, DQA1 in about 500, DPA1 in 600 to 610, and DPB1 in 472. HLA typing covered class I and class II loci at four-digit resolution. In a later genetic analysis, genome-wide SNP genotypes for about 55% of the roughly 700 donors were used, and that subset was treated as a discovery cohort. Roughly 5 DR-DQ haplotypes were handled as single units for association and clustering, since linkage in the cohort was strong. Donor age, sex, ethnicity and CMV serostatus were collected together with the repertoire data. Across under 500 genotyped donors of the cohort, an average of roughly 250,000 unique TCR beta nucleotide sequences per donor were sequenced, and 15% to 20% of those sequences were non-productive. All discovery cohort repertoires had been generated on a single sequencing platform. Points the paper makes about the study in general: Assigning TCR associations to individual alleles was difficult when HLA alleles, especially DR and DQ, strongly co-occurred. Some IMGT-functional V segments, including TRBV6-2 and TRBV6-3, could not be told apart with the 87-base-pair reads, so those segments were excluded. While some public TCRs were present in many individuals, most TCR sequences turned up only very rarely across donors. According to a later analysis, parvovirus B19, influenza, CMV and Epstein-Barr virus appeared linked to several top co-occurrence clusters. A later analysis associated 15,000 or so TCR beta sequences with specific HLA alleles at a false discovery rate of 0.05. The authors suggested that the approach could potentially be extended to other disease states and immunological phenotypes. In this cohort, only TCR beta chains were sequenced, and detectable features were limited by the absence of alpha or paired-chain data. The sequencing pipeline was judged likely to have produced a cluster of highly shared sequence variants as a technical artifact. An earlier analysis of approximately 530 of the donors showed that most TCR beta V segments appeared in productive rearrangements either about 90% or about 30% of the time, which broadly matched IMGT annotations. Compared with the approximately 710-donor mean, donors in an Asian-associated ancestry cluster had fewer N-insertions in productive TCRs, according to a later genetic analysis. Linkage disequilibrium might explain the correlated functional status among segregating V segments, but an unknown experimental factor could not be excluded. In a later analysis, HLA-associated TCR beta chains showed more clonal expansion and lower generation probabilities than non-associated chains that were equally common. A further reported finding was that TCR beta sequences accurately predicted the HLA-A and HLA-B alleles for most subjects in the first cohort. Cytomegalovirus status was reported to be diagnosed by the classifier with high specificity and sensitivity in both the original and validation cohorts. CMV serostatus was the only immune exposure information available for the cohort. In a later analysis, the rate of TCR association differed among HLA loci, with DRB1 alleles having the most associated TCRs and HLA-C alleles having the fewest. V-gene and J-gene trimming of TCR beta chains was associated with a missense DCLRE1C variant in a later genetic analysis, and the association was replicated in an independent cohort. About 15 rarely observed V segments, including chromosome 9 orphons, were excluded from the earlier analysis of a few hundred of the donors because counts were too low. The study listed around 160 TCR beta chains as associated with cytomegalovirus. In a later analysis, most CMV-associated TCR beta chains were found to appear HLA-restricted, with HLA associations seemingly driven largely by CMV exposure. HLA typing was unavailable for some donors at each locus, so association tests used only the typed subset. A few of the identified cytomegalovirus-associated TCR beta chains were confirmed in vitro to be specific for cytomegalovirus antigens. Sequencing depth was assumed to be roughly uniform across donors in the presence/absence analyses, though that assumption may not hold.

V was cut back by 7 bases and J by 2 bases, leaving a gap of 12 bases between them. Its CDR3 holds 14 amino acids, cysteine through phenylalanine. The kept DNA is CDR3 alone, 42 bases in frame from the first base. Reading the germline V gene (reference sequence) gives CDR1 MNHEY and CDR2 SMNVEV. The cohort comprised some 680 healthy bone marrow donors. At the time of sampling, all cohort members were nominally healthy, though unrecorded immune exposures were likely present. The donor tested CMV seropositive, placing the donor among the roughly 300 seropositive members of the cohort. Every donor gave a peripheral blood sample, and the peripheral blood mononuclear cells from that sample were used for TCR beta sequencing. The Qiagen DNeasy Blood Extraction Kit was used to extract genomic DNA from the blood cell samples. The method behind the library was the immunoSEQ multiplex PCR assay. The multiplex PCR relied on a mix of 60 forward primers for TCR Vbeta segments and 13 reverse primers for TCR Jbeta segments. The CDR3 region of rearranged TCR beta genes was amplified from genomic DNA by a multiplex PCR assay. Amplified TCR beta libraries were sequenced as 87-base-pair reads on the Illumina HiSeq System. The study's own analysis went as follows. A later analysis counted around 72 million unique TCR beta chains across the approximately 700 repertoires, and 9.5 million to 11 million of these chains were shared by at least two donors. A nearest-neighbor algorithm error-corrected the raw reads and collapsed the reads into unique sequences, merging closely related sequences to remove PCR and sequencing errors. To assign V, D and J gene segments, CDR3 sequences were aligned to IMGT reference sequences. For a sequence to be retained, a match of at least six nucleotides was required to both a V gene segment and a J gene segment. Rearrangements were called productive when the CDR3 lacked stop codons and stayed in frame with V and J; all others were non-productive. CDR3 was defined according to IMGT convention as the region running from the second conserved V-encoded cysteine to the conserved J-encoded phenylalanine. Sequences without an unambiguous match to a single V gene segment were excluded from the earlier analysis of about 630 of the donors. An earlier analysis of some 500 of the donors classified V segments as functional when productive rearrangements were above 56.7% and as segregating when the standard deviation between donors was above 5%. A statistical classification framework was developed to diagnose cytomegalovirus status using the catalog of TCR beta chain sequences. V and J gene assignment, in a later analysis, came from comparing TCR nucleotide sequences with IMGT/GENE-DB human TR gene sequences. The TCRdist pipeline was used in a later analysis to assign CDR3 sequences and most-parsimonious VDJ recombination scenarios. In a later analysis, each TCR beta chain was defined by its CDR3 amino acid sequence together with its V-gene family, and reads lacking a unique V-gene family were excluded. A later analysis removed 550 to 650 highly shared, low-generation-probability nucleotide sequences to deal with suspected cross-contamination and a sequencing artifact. A later analysis calculated a clonal expansion index for each public chain from normalized within-repertoire ranks of inferred template counts. A later analysis computed generation probabilities with a VDJ recombination model fitted to out-of-frame rearrangements, and checked the results against IGoR. A later analysis scored TCR-TCR, TCR-HLA and TCR-CMV co-occurrence with hypergeometric tests, applying a repertoire-size bias correction to TCR pairs. A later analysis estimated false discovery rates by permuting HLA or CMV assignments 20 times. In a later analysis, co-occurring TCRs were grouped with DBSCAN, and TCRdist sequence similarity was added when clustering was performed within HLA-allele-positive subsets. Repertoires with fewer than 30,000 or more than 120,000 public chains were left out of co-occurrence clustering, as were four to six repertoires with anomalous nucleotide sharing. Here the immuneACCESS table is served through TCRdb, limited to in-frame sequences with V and J called. Missing clones are a known gap in these copies; in checked studies unresolved V genes cover under half, and the rest lacks a known reason. The DNA was the basis for D and trimming; V, J and clone size are from that table. The sample contains about 160,000 clones, approximately 75% of them found a single time. The top ten clonotypes cover about 3.8% of the sample.

To note about this clone: The antigen it recognizes is unknown. No much larger clone exists at a distance of one base, and base qualities are not known.

The rearranged chain carries TRBV27 and TRBJ2-1; no D segment can be confidently identified. Source material: PBMCs. This TCR came from a man aged 25-45 years in good health and CMV-seropositive. At the DNA level, the sequence is TGTGCCAGCACCCCCCGACAAACCTACAATGAGCAGTTCTTC. Protein translation: CASTPRQTYNEQFF.